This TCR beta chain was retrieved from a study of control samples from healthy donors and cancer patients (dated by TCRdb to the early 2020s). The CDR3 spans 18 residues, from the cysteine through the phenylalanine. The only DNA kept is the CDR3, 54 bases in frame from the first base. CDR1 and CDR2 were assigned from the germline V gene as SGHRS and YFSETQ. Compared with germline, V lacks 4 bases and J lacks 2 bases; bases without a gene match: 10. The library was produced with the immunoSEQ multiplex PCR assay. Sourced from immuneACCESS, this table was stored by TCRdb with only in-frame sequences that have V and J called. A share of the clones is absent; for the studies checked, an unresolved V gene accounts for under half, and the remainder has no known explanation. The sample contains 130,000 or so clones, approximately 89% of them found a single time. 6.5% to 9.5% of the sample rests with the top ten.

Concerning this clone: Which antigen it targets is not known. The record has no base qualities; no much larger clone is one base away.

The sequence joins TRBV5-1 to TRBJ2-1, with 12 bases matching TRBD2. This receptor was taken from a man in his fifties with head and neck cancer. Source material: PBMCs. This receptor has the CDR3 CASSEHSSGGAPYNEQFF. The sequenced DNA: TGCGCCAGCAGCGAACATTCTAGCGGGGGGGCCCCCTACAATGAGCAGTTCTTC.